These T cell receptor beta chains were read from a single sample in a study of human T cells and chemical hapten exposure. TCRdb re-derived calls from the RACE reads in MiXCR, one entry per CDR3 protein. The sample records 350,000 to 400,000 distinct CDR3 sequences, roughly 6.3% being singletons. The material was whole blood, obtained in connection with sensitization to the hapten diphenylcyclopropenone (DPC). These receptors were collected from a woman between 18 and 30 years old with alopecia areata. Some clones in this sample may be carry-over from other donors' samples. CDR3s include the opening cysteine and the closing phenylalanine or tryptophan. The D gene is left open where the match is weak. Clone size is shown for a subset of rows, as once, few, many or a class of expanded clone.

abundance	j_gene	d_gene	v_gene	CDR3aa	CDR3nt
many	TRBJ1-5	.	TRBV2	CASSGGRSNQPQHF	TGTGCCAGCAGTGGGGGTAGGAGCAATCAGCCCCAGCATTTT
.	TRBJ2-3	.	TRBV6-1	CASTGGRSTDTQYF	TGTGCCAGCACCGGGGGCCGGAGCACAGATACGCAGTATTTT
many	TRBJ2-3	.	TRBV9	CASSVGMRGIDTQYF	TGTGCCAGCAGCGTAGGGATGAGGGGGATAGATACGCAGTATTTT
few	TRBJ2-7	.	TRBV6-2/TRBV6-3	CATTGVDRYHEQYF	TGTGCCACAACCGGGGTAGATCGGTACCACGAGCAGTACTTC
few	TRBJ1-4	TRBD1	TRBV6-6	CASRVGTELLNEKLFF	TGTGCCAGCAGGGTCGGGACAGAACTTCTTAATGAAAAACTGTTTTTT
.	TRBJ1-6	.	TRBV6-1	CASSEMGAPLHF	TGTGCCAGCAGTGAAATGGGGGCACCCCTCCACTTT
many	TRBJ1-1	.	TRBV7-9	CASSLSGTQPNTEAFF	TGTGCCAGCAGCTTATCCGGGACCCAACCCAACACTGAAGCTTTCTTT
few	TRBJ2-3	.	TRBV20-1	CSAFPTDLTDTQYF	TGCAGTGCCTTTCCAACAGACCTCACAGATACGCAGTATTTT
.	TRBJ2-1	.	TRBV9	CASSVRGSQNWNEQFF	TGTGCCAGCAGCGTAAGGGGATCCCAGAATTGGAATGAGCAGTTCTTC
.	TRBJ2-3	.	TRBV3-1	CASTTADTQYF	TGTGCCAGCACCACCGCAGATACGCAGTATTTT
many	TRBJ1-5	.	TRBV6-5	CATGRSSAGNQPQHF	TGTGCCACCGGGAGGTCGTCCGCGGGCAATCAGCCCCAGCATTTT
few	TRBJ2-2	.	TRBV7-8	CASSIDRRLFF	TGTGCCAGCAGCATTGACAGGAGGCTGTTTTTT
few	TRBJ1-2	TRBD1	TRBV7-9	CASSIRDRDGYTF	TGTGCCAGCAGCATCCGGGACAGGGACGGCTACACCTTC
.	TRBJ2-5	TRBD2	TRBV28	CASSHSGPGGQETQYF	TGTGCCAGCAGTCACTCGGGTCCGGGGGGGCAAGAGACCCAGTACTTC
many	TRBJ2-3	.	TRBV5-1	CASQDRDTDTQYF	TGCGCCTCACAGGACAGAGACACAGATACGCAGTATTTT
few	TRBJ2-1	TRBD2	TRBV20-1	CSARAPRLAGAVNEQFF	TGCAGTGCTAGAGCCCCCCGGCTAGCGGGGGCGGTCAATGAGCAGTTCTTC
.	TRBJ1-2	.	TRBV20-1	CSARVGQTYGYTF	TGCAGTGCTAGAGTCGGACAGACATATGGCTACACCTTC
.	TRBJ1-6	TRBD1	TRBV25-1	CASSFRQGTSPLHF	TGTGCCAGCAGTTTCCGACAGGGGACTTCACCCCTCCACTTT
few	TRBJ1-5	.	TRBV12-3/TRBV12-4	CASTQWGDSQPQHF	TGTGCCAGCACCCAGTGGGGAGATTCCCAGCCCCAGCATTTT
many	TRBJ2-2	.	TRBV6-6	CASSYSVGELFF	TGTGCCAGCAGTTACTCTGTCGGGGAGCTGTTTTTT
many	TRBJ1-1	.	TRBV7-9	CASSLVSGVGEAFF	TGTGCCAGCAGCTTAGTATCAGGGGTCGGTGAAGCTTTCTTT
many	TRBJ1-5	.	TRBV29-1	CSVATANSNQPQHF	TGCAGCGTTGCTACAGCAAATAGCAATCAGCCCCAGCATTTT
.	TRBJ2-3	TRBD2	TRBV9	CASSVLAGGPGNTDTQYF	TGTGCCAGCAGCGTACTAGCGGGGGGCCCCGGGAACACAGATACGCAGTATTTT
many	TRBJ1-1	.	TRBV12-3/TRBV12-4	CASSLATVNTEAFF	TGTGCCAGCAGCTTAGCGACTGTGAACACTGAAGCTTTCTTT
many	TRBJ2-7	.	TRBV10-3	CAIRRPPPRTGNWEEWSYEQYF	TGTGCCATCAGGCGCCCCCCCCCGCGGACGGGTAATTGGGAAGAGTGGTCCTACGAGCAGTACTTC
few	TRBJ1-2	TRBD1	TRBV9	CASSVTGQAYGYTF	TGTGCCAGCAGCGTAACAGGACAGGCTTATGGCTACACCTTC
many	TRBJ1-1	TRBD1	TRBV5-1	CASSSQGATTEAFF	TGCGCCAGCAGCTCCCAGGGGGCGACCACTGAAGCTTTCTTT
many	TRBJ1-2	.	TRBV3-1	CASSQDGQTGYGYTF	TGTGCCAGCAGCCAAGACGGGCAAACTGGATATGGCTACACCTTC
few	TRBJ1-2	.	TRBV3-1	CASSHDRRAVYGYTF	TGTGCCAGCAGCCATGACAGGAGAGCCGTTTATGGCTACACCTTC
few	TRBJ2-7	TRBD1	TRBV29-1	CSVEDGTALPYEQYF	TGCAGCGTTGAAGATGGGACAGCCTTACCCTACGAGCAGTACTTC
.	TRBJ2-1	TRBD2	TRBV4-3	CASSFRTSGDEQFF	TGCGCCAGCAGCTTTCGGACTAGCGGCGATGAGCAGTTCTTC
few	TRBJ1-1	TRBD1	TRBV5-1	CASSLKKVTGGMRTEAFF	TGCGCCAGCAGCTTGAAGAAGGTGACAGGGGGGATGAGGACTGAAGCTTTCTTT
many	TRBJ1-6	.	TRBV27	CASSLLYSPLHF	TGTGCCAGCAGTTTACTTTATTCACCCCTCCACTTT
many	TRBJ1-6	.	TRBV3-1	CASSHRQTNSPLHF	TGTGCCAGCAGCCATCGCCAGACGAATTCACCCCTCCACTTT
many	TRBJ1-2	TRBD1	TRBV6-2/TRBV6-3	CASSFGTAYGYTF	TGTGCCAGCAGTTTCGGGACAGCGTATGGCTACACCTTC
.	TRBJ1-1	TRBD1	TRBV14	CASSRAGGNPEAFF	TGTGCCAGCAGCCGGGCAGGGGGCAACCCTGAAGCTTTCTTT
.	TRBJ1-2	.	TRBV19	CASSMYRQERSNYGYTF	TGTGCCAGTAGTATGTACCGCCAGGAAAGATCTAACTATGGCTACACCTTC
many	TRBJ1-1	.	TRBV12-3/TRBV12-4	CASSTLNTEAFF	TGTGCCAGCAGCACCCTGAACACTGAAGCTTTCTTT
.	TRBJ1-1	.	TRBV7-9	CASSLVLTFEAFF	TGTGCCAGCAGCTTAGTCCTTACCTTTGAAGCTTTCTTT
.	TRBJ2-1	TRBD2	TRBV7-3	CASSPGLAGGLSSYNEQFF	TGTGCCAGCAGCCCCGGACTAGCGGGGGGTCTTAGCTCCTACAATGAGCAGTTCTTC
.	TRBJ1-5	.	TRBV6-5	CASSSGRINQPQHF	TGTGCCAGCAGTTCCGGACGGATCAATCAGCCCCAGCATTTT
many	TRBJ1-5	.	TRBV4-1	CASSQLGHNSNQPQHF	TGCGCCAGCAGCCAACTGGGACACAATAGCAATCAGCCCCAGCATTTT
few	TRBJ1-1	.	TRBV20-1	CSASPPFGGAGRTEAFF	TGCAGTGCTAGCCCCCCATTTGGGGGGGCCGGGAGGACTGAAGCTTTCTTT
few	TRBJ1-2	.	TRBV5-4	CASSSDKTNYGYTF	TGTGCCAGCAGCTCTGACAAGACTAACTATGGCTACACCTTC
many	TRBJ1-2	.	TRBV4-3	CASSQEAASNYGYTF	TGCGCCAGCAGCCAAGAGGCAGCTAGTAACTATGGCTACACCTTC